Below, 6 T cell receptor beta chains from the same sample are listed, as sequenced in a study of blood T cell repertoires in COVID-19. Sequencing was performed with immunoSEQ multiplex PCR; in TCRdb, only in-frame clones are kept and a portion is missing. The data contain about 56,000 clones, roughly nine tenths of them singletons. The material sequenced was peripheral blood. Receptors were obtained from a woman aged 60-75 years with COVID-19, enrolled during active disease.

With respect to this clone: The identical CDR3 is also encoded by other nucleotide sequences in the sample. The V gene is TRBV4-2, the J gene TRBJ2-5; TRBD2 matches 7 bases. With V trimmed by 1 base and J by 4 bases, 3 bases remained unmatched. Germline V gene lookup returns CDR1 LGHNA and CDR2 YNFKEQ. This CDR3 is 14 amino acids long. CDR3 sequence reads: CASSQGGGGETQYF. Here the CDR3 DNA reads TGTGCCAGCAGCCAAGGGGGGGGAGGAGAGACCCAGTACTTC.

The rearrangement links TRBV7-9 to TRBJ2-3; a possible D gene is TRBD1 (7 bases). The CDR3 sequence is 16 residues long. V was cut by 5 bases and J by 1 base, with 16 bases left in between. From germline, CDR1 is SEHNR and CDR2 FQNEAQ (reference sequence). CDR3 sequence reads: CASSRDGRGGTDTQYF. In DNA, the CDR3 is TGTGCCAGCAGCCGAGACGGCAGGGGGGGCACAGATACGCAGTATTTT.

The CDR3: CASSQVSRQDEQYF. The CDR3, as DNA: TGTGCCAGCAGCCAAGTGAGCCGGCAGGACGAGCAGTACTTC. This chain connects TRBV4-2 to TRBJ2-7; no definite D call. CDR1 and CDR2 from the germline V gene are LGHNA and YNFKEQ. The CDR3 runs 14 residues. V was trimmed by 1 base and J by 5 bases, leaving 12 bases between them.

Written as DNA, the CDR3 is TGCGCCAGCAGCCAAGAAATTGGCCAGCCCCAGCATTTT. Protein product: CASSQEIGQPQHF. The gene calls are TRBV4-3 and TRBJ1-5; D unresolved. Germline V CDR1 and CDR2: LGHNA, YSLEER. CDR3 length: 13 amino acids. The germline V and J ends were trimmed by 0 bases and 7 bases, with 7 bases remaining between them.

As regards this clone: Sequence at one end of the junction differs from germline and may be a read error. This chain joins TRBV2 and TRBJ2-5; D is perhaps TRBD2 (6 bases). This CDR3 region has 14 residues. CDR1 is SNHLY, CDR2 FYNNEI, per germline. CDR3 in DNA: TGTGCCAGCAGTGAATATAGCGGAAAAGAGGCCCAGTACTTC. This sequence encodes CASSEYSGKEAQYF.

The chain has TRBV7-9 and TRBJ2-1, with TRBD2 matching 9 bases. V gave up 4 bases and J gave up 13 bases; unmatched junction bases: 8. Germline-derived CDR1 and CDR2 are SEHNR and FQNEAQ (reference sequence). The CDR3 is 13 amino acids. The CDR3 DNA reads as TGTGCCAGCAGCTCTAGACTAGCGGAGGTACAGTTCTTC. Protein sequence: CASSSRLAEVQFF.